What follows are 17 T cell receptor beta chains derived from one specimen sequenced in a study of blood T cell repertoires in COVID-19. Profiling relied on immunoSEQ multiplex PCR, and the TCRdb table lists in-frame clones only, not all of them. The table has under 70,000 clones, over 75% seen once. Sequenced sample: peripheral blood. These receptors came from a man aged 55 to 70 with acute or convalescent COVID-19.

The rearrangement uses TRBV27 and TRBJ2-5, with 9 bases aligning to TRBD2. The CDR3 is 15 amino acids. Germline values: CDR1 MNHEY, CDR2 SMNVEV (reference sequence). Losses at the gene ends were 0 bases for V and 4 bases for J; bases not matched to a gene: 3. CDR3 in amino acids: CASSLSSGSGETQYF. Here the CDR3 DNA reads TGTGCCAGCAGTTTATCTAGCGGGAGTGGAGAGACCCAGTACTTC.

This rearrangement joins TRBV7-9 to TRBJ1-6; TRBD1 is a possible D gene (5 bases). The germline V gene encodes CDR1 SEHNR and CDR2 FQNEAQ (reference sequence). The CDR3 runs to 14 residues. Trimming took off 5 bases at V and 9 bases at J, with 14 bases between the two ends. The CDR3 protein is CASSPDGGLSPLHF. The CDR3 region has the DNA TGTGCCAGCAGCCCCGATGGGGGACTTTCACCCCTCCACTTT.

The CDR3 loop reads CASSLGPTTYEQYF. CDR3 coding DNA: TGTGCCAGCAGCTTAGGCCCTACTACCTACGAGCAGTACTTC. V and J are TRBV7-9 and TRBJ2-7, with D uncertain. This CDR3 is built from 14 residues. V was clipped by 1 base and J by 2 bases, with 9 bases between them. The germline V gene has CDR1 SEHNR and CDR2 FQNEAQ (reference sequence).

This chain joins TRBV21-1 and TRBJ1-1; TRBD1, as called in the table, went unchecked against the DNA. TRBV21-1 is a pseudogene. The CDR3 spans 10 residues. The CDR3 coding sequence is TGTGCCAGCATTGGACAGGGGGCTTTCTTT. It yields the protein CASIGQGAFF.

The gene calls are TRBV6-2 or TRBV6-3 and TRBJ1-5; maybe TRBD1 (5 bases). With 0 bases removed from V and 6 bases from J, the gap between germline ends came to 18 bases. CDR1 is MNHEY and CDR2 is SVGEGT in the germline V gene. The CDR3 consists of 17 residues. DNA for the CDR3: TGTGCCAGCAGTTACTCGAAATTGGTGGCGGGGCCTCAGCCCCAGCATTTT. It encodes CASSYSKLVAGPQPQHF.

The chain employs TRBV5-4 and TRBJ2-4, with a weak D call TRBD1 (5 bases). The ends were cut back, 1 base at V and 1 base at J, with 6 bases in the middle. The germline V gene has CDR1 SGHNT and CDR2 YYREEE (reference sequence). The CDR3 totals 14 residues. The CDR3 spells CASSLWGAKNIQYF. The CDR3 bases are TGTGCCAGCAGCTTGTGGGGCGCCAAAAACATTCAGTACTTC.

The chain combines TRBV6-5 with TRBJ2-4; D is possibly TRBD2 (5 bases). Trimming cost V 6 bases and J 3 bases, with 12 bases left between them. Germline V gene data show CDR1 as MNHEY and CDR2 as SVGAGI. The CDR3 is 14 residues long. The CDR3 DNA follows: TGTGCCAGCAGACCCGCCGGGGACAAAAACATTCAGTACTTC. Translated, it gives CASRPAGDKNIQYF.

The CDR3 sequence: CASSLFGTGRATNEKLFF. For the CDR3, the DNA is TGTGCCAGCAGCTTATTCGGGACAGGAAGAGCAACTAATGAAAAACTGTTTTTT. The chain combines TRBV7-9 with TRBJ1-4; 8 nucleotides agree with TRBD1. The CDR3 totals 18 residues. Germline V gives CDR1 SEHNR, CDR2 FQNEAQ (reference sequence). J gave up 0 bases and V 2 bases, and 8 bases lay outside the gene matches.

This clone appeared a few times. The chain employs TRBV18 and TRBJ2-2, with 7 bases fitting TRBD1. The CDR3 extends over 15 amino acids. Germline V gene lookup returns CDR1 KGHSH and CDR2 LQKENI. V was pared by 3 bases and J by 1 base, with 2 bases of the junction left unmatched. In nucleotides, the CDR3 is TGTGCCAGCTCACCGAGGACAGGGAACACCGGGGAGCTGTTTTTT. Translated: CASSPRTGNTGELFF.

A single count supports this clone. The chain carries TRBV27 and TRBJ2-7; 10 bases are a match to TRBD1. Germline CDR1 reads MNHEY; CDR2 reads SMNVEV (reference sequence). This CDR3 spans 15 amino acids. Unmatched junction bases numbered 0, after V lost 1 base and J lost 0 bases. CDR3 in amino acids: CASSLWDRGSYEQYF. The CDR3 coding sequence is TGTGCCAGCAGTTTATGGGACAGGGGCTCCTACGAGCAGTACTTC.

V usage is TRBV5-4 and J usage is TRBJ2-4, with D perhaps matching TRBD1 (5 bases). From germline, CDR1 is SGHNT and CDR2 YYREEE (reference sequence). The length of the CDR3 is 12 residues. V lost 2 bases and J lost 7, with 7 bases in between. The CDR3 spells CASSLGANIQYF. CDR3 nucleotide sequence: TGTGCCAGCAGCTTAGGGGCCAACATTCAGTACTTC.

The chain joins TRBV5-1 to TRBJ2-1; 11 bases match TRBD2. The CDR3 runs 14 residues. V lost 5 bases, J lost 5 bases, and 3 bases stayed unmatched. Germline V gives CDR1 SGHRS, CDR2 YFSETQ. The CDR3 loop reads CASSTSGGHNEQFF. The CDR3 DNA is TGCGCCAGCAGTACTAGCGGGGGACACAATGAGCAGTTCTTC.

This clone occurred once. The chain employs TRBV19 and TRBJ1-6, with 7 bases that match TRBD1. Losses at the gene ends were 7 bases for V and 9 bases for J; bases not matched to a gene: 15. Germline CDR1 is LNHDA and CDR2 is SQIVND (reference sequence). The CDR3 is made up of 16 amino acids. CDR3 protein: CASTQTGNVAGSPLHF. As DNA, the CDR3 is TGTGCCAGTACCCAGACAGGGAACGTCGCTGGTTCACCCCTCCACTTT.

The table lists this clone with a count of one. V usage is TRBV28 and J usage is TRBJ1-4; tentatively, D is TRBD1 (5 bases). Trimming stripped 5 bases from V and 15 bases from J, with 16 bases between. Germline CDR1 MDHEN, CDR2 SYDVKM. CDR3 size: 12 residues. The CDR3, as DNA: TGTGCCAGCAGTATCGGGGGGACCTGGATGTTTTTT. It codes for CASSIGGTWMFF.

The CDR3 DNA reads TGTGCCAGCAGCCTCCGCGACGAGCAGTACTTC. Its protein product is CASSLRDEQYF. The chain couples TRBV3-1 (or the pseudogene TRBV3-2) to TRBJ2-7; D is undetermined. This CDR3 spans 11 amino acids. V lost 4 bases, J lost 5 bases, and 6 bases lay in between. CDR1 LGHDT and CDR2 YNNKEL come from the germline V gene (reference sequence).

This clone came up a few times. The V call is TRBV27, the J call TRBJ2-7; D perhaps matches TRBD2 (7 bases). Germline loops: CDR1 MNHEY, CDR2 SMNVEV (reference sequence). The CDR3 covers 13 residues. Deletions cut 10 bases from V and 5 bases from J, with 18 bases between. In nucleotides, the CDR3 is TGTGCCACCGCGGGGGCAGGGGACCACGAGCAGTACTTC. This sequence encodes CATAGAGDHEQYF.

The rearrangement links TRBV6-2 or TRBV6-3 to TRBJ2-1; tentatively, D is TRBD1 (5 bases). This CDR3 spans 15 amino acids. V lost 4 bases, J lost 0 bases, and 10 bases lay in between. Germline V lookup: CDR1 MNHEY, CDR2 SVGEGT. The CDR3 DNA is TGTGCCAGCAGTTCTCGCACAGGCTCCTACAATGAGCAGTTCTTC. It specifies CASSSRTGSYNEQFF.